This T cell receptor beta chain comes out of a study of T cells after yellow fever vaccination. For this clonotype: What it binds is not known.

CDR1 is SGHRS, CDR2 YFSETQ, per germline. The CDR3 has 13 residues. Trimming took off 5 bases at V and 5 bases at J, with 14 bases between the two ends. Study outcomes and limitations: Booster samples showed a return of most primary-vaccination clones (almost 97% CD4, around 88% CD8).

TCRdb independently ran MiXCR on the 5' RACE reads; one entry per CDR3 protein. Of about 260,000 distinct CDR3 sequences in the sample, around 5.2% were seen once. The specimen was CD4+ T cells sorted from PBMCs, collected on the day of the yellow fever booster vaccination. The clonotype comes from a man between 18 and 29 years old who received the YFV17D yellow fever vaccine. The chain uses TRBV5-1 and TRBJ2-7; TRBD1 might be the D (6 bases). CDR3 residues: CASSYRVRHEQYF. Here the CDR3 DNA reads TGCGCCAGCAGTTACAGGGTCAGGCACGAGCAGTACTTC.